The 6 T cell receptor beta chains listed next were all sequenced from one sample in a study of T cell responses to AZD1222 COVID-19 vaccine. Assay used: immunoSEQ multiplex PCR; TCRdb lists only in-frame clones, some missing. The sample carries approximately 140,000 clones, about 90% recorded once. The sequencing used peripheral blood, collected 28 days after the second dose of the MenACWY control vaccine. Receptors originate from an adult who received the MenACWY meningococcal vaccine as a control.

The genes are TRBV2 and TRBJ1-5, with 8 bases lining up with TRBD1. Germline assignment: CDR1 SNHLY and CDR2 FYNNEI. The CDR3 loop spans 14 amino acids. Trimming cost V 6 bases and J 5 bases; bases outside gene matches: 6. As DNA, the CDR3 is TGTGCCAGCAGGGCGGACAGGGATGATCAGCCCCAGCATTTT. This gives the protein CASRADRDDQPQHF.

This rearrangement joins TRBV28 to TRBJ1-3, with 7 bases that match TRBD1. The junction had 5 bases not matched to a gene; V was cut back by 5 bases and J by 4 bases. Germline CDR1 MDHEN, CDR2 SYDVKM. This CDR3 contains 14 residues. CDR3 sequence: CASSEQGIGNTIYF. The CDR3 DNA is TGTGCCAGCAGTGAACAGGGGATCGGAAACACCATATATTTT.

The V call is TRBV5-1, the J call TRBJ1-1; TRBD1 agrees at 9 bases. V lost 3 bases, J lost 1 base, and 1 base stayed unmatched. The CDR3 covers 14 residues. Germline-derived CDR1 and CDR2 are SGHRS and YFSETQ. The CDR3 DNA reads as TGCGCCAGCAGCTGGGACAGGGCGAACACTGAAGCTTTCTTT. Translation: CASSWDRANTEAFF.

The chain joins TRBV18 to TRBJ1-3; 7 bases map to TRBD1. This CDR3 has 15 amino acids. The germline V gene encodes CDR1 KGHSH and CDR2 LQKENI. With 5 bases clipped from V and 4 bases from J, the junction kept 8 bases outside the gene matches. The CDR3 spells CASSTYRDRGNTIYF. For the CDR3, the DNA is TGTGCCAGCTCAACCTACCGGGACAGAGGAAACACCATATATTTT. Together with reference TRBV18 and TRBJ1-3, the CDR3 gives the full variable domain: NAGVMQNPRHLVRRRGQEARLRCSPMKGHSHVYWYRQLPEEGLKFMVYLQKENIIDESGMPKERFSAEFPKEGPSILRIQQVVRGDSAAYFCASSTYRDRGNTIYFGEGSWLTVV.

V is TRBV6-5 and J is TRBJ2-6; D remains ambiguous. Trimming left V 0 bases short and J 3 bases short, with 9 bases between. The CDR3 has 16 amino acids. Germline loops: CDR1 MNHEY, CDR2 SVGAGI. The CDR3 spells CASSYSKWVGANVLTF. DNA for the CDR3: TGTGCCAGCAGTTACTCGAAATGGGTTGGGGCCAACGTCCTGACTTTC.

The J gene is TRBJ2-1, the V gene TRBV9; TRBD1 is a possible D gene (5 bases). Germline-derived CDR1 and CDR2 are SGDLS and YYNGEE. The CDR3 extends over 16 amino acids. V lost 3 bases to trimming and J lost 5 bases, with 18 bases between them. The DNA of the CDR3 is TGTGCCAGCAGCGCCGACGTAAGGGGCCGCAACAATGAGCAGTTCTTC. Its translation is CASSADVRGRNNEQFF.